These T cell receptor beta chains were read from a single sample in a study of T-cell reconstitution after alpha-beta-depleted transplantation in children. MiXCR was run by TCRdb on the PCR reads, yielding one entry per CDR3 protein. The data contain roughly 400,000 distinct CDR3 sequences, 20% of them singletons. Sequencing used PBMCs from the stem cell graft donor, obtained from the stem cell graft. These receptors were collected from a human donor who donated a stem cell graft to a child with acute myeloid leukemia. CDR3s include the opening cysteine and the closing phenylalanine or tryptophan.

CASSLGLAGQAAYNEQFF | TRBV12-3/TRBV12-4
CASSQKRDEQFF | TRBV3-1
CASSSPDSVTYEQYF | TRBV12-3/TRBV12-4
CASSLAEGQGTAGANVLTF | TRBV5-1
CSAREAGSSYEQYF | TRBV20-1
CSARWGGSYEQYF | TRBV20-1
CSALRLAGVRNEQFF | TRBV20-1
CASSQDLTGEAGEQYF | TRBV4-3
CSARIAGAYYTEAFF | TRBV20-1
CASSPRMMIYSQPQHF | TRBV28
CATSRESVATNEKLFF | TRBV15
CASSPADTEAFF | TRBV4-2
CASSQDGAGGGYEQYF | TRBV4-1
CASSRRTGANTGELFF | TRBV6-1
CASRSGVSPQKETQYF | TRBV13
CSVGGLSTNEKLFF | TRBV29-1
CSVMHRDRAYEQYF | TRBV29-1
CASPTFTGELFF | TRBV12-3/TRBV12-4
CASSWGGGENIQYF | TRBV12-3/TRBV12-4
CASTQGPPPTDTQYF | TRBV6-1
CASSRRPSYQETQYF | TRBV11-3
CASWGSNRANEQFF | TRBV5-1
CASSQVPANTEAFF | TRBV4-1
CASRLTDMNTEAFF | TRBV12-3/TRBV12-4
CASRRTGRSEKLFF | TRBV12-3/TRBV12-4
CASSVAIGGGLNEQFF | TRBV9
CSASPLGSSGSYEQYF | TRBV20-1
CASSNLLGELFF | TRBV7-2
CSVEVAPGGEQYF | TRBV29-1
CSVVPGTFNNYGYTF | TRBV29-1
CASSLERFSYNEQFF | TRBV7-2